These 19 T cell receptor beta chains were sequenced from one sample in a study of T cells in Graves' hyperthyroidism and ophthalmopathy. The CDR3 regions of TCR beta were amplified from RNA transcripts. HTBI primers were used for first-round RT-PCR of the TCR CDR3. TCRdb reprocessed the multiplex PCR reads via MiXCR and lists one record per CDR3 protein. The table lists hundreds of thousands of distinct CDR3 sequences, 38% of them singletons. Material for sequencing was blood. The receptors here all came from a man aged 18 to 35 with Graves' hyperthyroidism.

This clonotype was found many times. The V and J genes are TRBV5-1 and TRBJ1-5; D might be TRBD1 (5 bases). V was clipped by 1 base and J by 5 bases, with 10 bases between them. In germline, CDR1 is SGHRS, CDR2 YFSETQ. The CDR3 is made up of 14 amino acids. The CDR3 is CASSLTGRDQPQHF. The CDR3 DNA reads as TGCGCCAGCAGCTTGACAGGTCGTGATCAGCCCCAGCATTTT.

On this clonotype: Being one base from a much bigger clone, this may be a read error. This CDR3 is CAIDARDGFYEQYF. As DNA, the CDR3 is TGTGCCATCGATGCGCGGGACGGTTTCTACGAGCAGTACTTC. The chain combines TRBV10-3 with TRBJ2-7, with a possible D match to TRBD2 (6 bases). Trimming pared 8 bases from V and 3 bases from J, leaving 17 bases between. The length of the CDR3 is 14 residues. CDR1 is ENHRY and CDR2 is SYGVKD in the germline V gene.

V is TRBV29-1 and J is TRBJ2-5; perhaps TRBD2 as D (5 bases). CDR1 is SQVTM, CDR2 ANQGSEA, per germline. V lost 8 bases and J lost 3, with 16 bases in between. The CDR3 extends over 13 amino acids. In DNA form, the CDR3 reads TGCAGCTTGAAGACGGCGAGGGAAGAGACCCAGTACTTC. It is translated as CSLKTAREETQYF.

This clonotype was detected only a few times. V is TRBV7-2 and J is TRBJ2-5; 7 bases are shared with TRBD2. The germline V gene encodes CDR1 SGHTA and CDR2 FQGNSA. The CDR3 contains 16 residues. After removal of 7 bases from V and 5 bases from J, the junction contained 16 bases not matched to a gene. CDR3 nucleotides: TGTGCCAGCACCCTTTCGGGGGACGGGGGAGGGGAGACCCAGTACTTC. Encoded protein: CASTLSGDGGGETQYF.

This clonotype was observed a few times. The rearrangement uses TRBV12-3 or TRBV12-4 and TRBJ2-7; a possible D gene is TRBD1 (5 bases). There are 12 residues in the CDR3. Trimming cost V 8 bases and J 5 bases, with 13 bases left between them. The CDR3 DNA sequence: TGTGCCAGCGGGCAGGGTGGGGACGAGCAGTACTTC. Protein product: CASGQGGDEQYF.

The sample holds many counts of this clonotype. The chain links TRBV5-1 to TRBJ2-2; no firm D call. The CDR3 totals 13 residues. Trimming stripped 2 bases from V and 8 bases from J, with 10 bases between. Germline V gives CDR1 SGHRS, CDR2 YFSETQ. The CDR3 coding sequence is TGCGCCAGCAGCTTATCCCTTAGTGGGGAGCTGTTTTTT. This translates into CASSLSLSGELFF.

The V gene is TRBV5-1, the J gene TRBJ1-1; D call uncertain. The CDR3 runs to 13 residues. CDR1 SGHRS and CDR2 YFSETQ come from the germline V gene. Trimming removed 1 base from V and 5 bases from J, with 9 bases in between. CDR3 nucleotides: TGCGCCAGCAGCTTGAGTGGGCAGACTGAAGCTTTCTTT. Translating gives CASSLSGQTEAFF.

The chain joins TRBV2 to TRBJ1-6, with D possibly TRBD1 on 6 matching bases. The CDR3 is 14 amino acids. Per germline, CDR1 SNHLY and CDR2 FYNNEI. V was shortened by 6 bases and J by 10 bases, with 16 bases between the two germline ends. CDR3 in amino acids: CASRGAGSRSPLHF. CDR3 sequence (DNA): TGTGCCAGCAGGGGGGCGGGGTCCCGATCACCCCTCCACTTT.

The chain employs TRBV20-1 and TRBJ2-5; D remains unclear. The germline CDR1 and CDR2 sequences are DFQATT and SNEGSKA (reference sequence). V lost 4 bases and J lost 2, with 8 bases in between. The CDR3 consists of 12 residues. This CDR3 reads CSATAEQETQYF. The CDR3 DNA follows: TGCAGTGCTACCGCGGAACAAGAGACCCAGTACTTC.

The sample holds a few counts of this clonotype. Written as DNA, the CDR3 is TGTGCCACCCGACAAGGGGACGGGGGCTACGAGCAGTACTTC. Its translation: CATRQGDGGYEQYF. The V gene is TRBV10-3, the J gene TRBJ2-7; TRBD2 is a possible D gene (6 bases). Trimming stripped 10 bases from V and 3 bases from J, with 19 bases between. The CDR3 is 14 amino acids. The germline CDR1 and CDR2 sequences are ENHRY and SYGVKD.

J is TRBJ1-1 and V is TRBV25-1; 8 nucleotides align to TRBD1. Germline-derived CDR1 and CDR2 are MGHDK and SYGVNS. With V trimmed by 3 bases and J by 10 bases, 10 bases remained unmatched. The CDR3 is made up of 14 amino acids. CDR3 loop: CASSDQGQGSVAFF. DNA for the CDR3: TGTGCCAGCAGTGATCAAGGACAGGGAAGTGTAGCTTTCTTT.

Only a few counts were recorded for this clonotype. CDR3 amino acids: CASSLGRQGSRPQHF. DNA of the CDR3: TGTGCCAGCAGCTTAGGTCGACAGGGGAGTCGGCCCCAGCATTTT. The genes are TRBV13 and TRBJ1-5, with TRBD1 matching over 8 bases. CDR3 size: 15 residues. Germline V lookup: CDR1 PRHDT, CDR2 FYEKMQ (reference sequence). The J segment lost 9 bases and the V segment lost 0 bases, leaving 7 bases of the junction unmatched.

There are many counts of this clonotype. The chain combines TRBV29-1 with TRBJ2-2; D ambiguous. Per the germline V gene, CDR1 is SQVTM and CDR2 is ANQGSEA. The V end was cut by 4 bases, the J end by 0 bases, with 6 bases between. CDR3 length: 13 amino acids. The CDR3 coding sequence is TGCAGCGTTGCACAGTCGAACACCGGGGAGCTGTTTTTT. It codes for CSVAQSNTGELFF.

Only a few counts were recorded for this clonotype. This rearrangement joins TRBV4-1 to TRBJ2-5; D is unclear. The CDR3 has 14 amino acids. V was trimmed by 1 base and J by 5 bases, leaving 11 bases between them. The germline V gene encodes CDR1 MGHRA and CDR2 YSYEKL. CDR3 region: CASSQVPAAETQYF. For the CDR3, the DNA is TGCGCCAGCAGCCAAGTACCGGCAGCCGAGACCCAGTACTTC.

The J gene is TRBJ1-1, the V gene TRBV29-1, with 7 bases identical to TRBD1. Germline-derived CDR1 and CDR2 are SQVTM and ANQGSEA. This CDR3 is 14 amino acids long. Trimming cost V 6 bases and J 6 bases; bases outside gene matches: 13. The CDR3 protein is CSVPRQGSFPEAFF. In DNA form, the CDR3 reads TGCAGCGTCCCCAGACAGGGAAGCTTTCCTGAAGCTTTCTTT.

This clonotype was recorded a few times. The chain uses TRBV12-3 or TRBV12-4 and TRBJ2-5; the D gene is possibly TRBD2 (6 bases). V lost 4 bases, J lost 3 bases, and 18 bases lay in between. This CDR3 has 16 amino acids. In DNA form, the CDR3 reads TGTGCCAGCAGTTCGGCCGGGAGAGGGGTAAAAGAGACCCAGTACTTC. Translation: CASSSAGRGVKETQYF.

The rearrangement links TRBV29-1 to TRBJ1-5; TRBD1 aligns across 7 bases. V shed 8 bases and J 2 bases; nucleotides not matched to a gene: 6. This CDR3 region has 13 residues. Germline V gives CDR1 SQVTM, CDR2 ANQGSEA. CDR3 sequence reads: CSKAGGGNQPQHF. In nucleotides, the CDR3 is TGCAGCAAAGCAGGGGGTGGCAATCAGCCCCAGCATTTT.

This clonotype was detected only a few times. The CDR3 sequence: CASSIGTSQETQYF. The CDR3 DNA reads as TGTGCCAGCTCGATAGGGACTAGCCAAGAGACCCAGTACTTC. V gene TRBV7-9 combines with J gene TRBJ2-5; 8 positions match TRBD2. This CDR3 is 14 amino acids long. The ends lost 8 bases at V and 1 base at J; junction bases unmatched: 6. CDR1 SEHNR and CDR2 FQNEAQ come from the germline V gene (reference sequence). Complete variable domain (other parts from reference TRBV7-9 and TRBJ2-5): DTGVSQNPRHKITKRGQNVTFRCDPISEHNRLYWYRQTLGQGPEFLTYFQNEAQLEKSRLLSDRFSAERPKGSFSTLEIQRTEQGDSAMYLCASSIGTSQETQYFGPGTRLLVL.

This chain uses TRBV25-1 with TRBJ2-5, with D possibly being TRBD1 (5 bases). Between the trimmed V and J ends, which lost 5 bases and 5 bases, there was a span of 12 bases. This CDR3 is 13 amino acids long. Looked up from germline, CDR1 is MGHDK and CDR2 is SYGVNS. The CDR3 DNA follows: TGTGCCAGCAGTCCCTCTCAGGGCGAGACCCAGTACTTC. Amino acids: CASSPSQGETQYF.